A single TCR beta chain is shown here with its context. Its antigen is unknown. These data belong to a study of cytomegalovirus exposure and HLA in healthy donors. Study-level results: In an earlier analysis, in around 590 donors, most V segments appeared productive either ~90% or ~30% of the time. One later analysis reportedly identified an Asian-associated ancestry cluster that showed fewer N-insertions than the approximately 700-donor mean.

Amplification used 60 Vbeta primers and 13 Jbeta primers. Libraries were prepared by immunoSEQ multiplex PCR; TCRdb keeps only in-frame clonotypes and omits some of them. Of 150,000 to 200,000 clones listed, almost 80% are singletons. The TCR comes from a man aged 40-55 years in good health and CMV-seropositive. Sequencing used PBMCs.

This CDR3 reads CASSLPRTSGNTGELFF. The CDR3 nucleotides are TGTGCCAGCAGCCTGCCTCGGACTAGCGGGAACACCGGGGAGCTGTTTTTT. J is TRBJ2-2 and V is TRBV7-2, with 10 bases aligning to TRBD2. The CDR3 covers 17 residues. Trimming took 5 bases from V and 1 from J; bases not matched to a gene: 7. The germline V gene has CDR1 SGHTA and CDR2 FQGNSA.